Listed below are T cell receptor beta chains from one sample, sequenced in a study of cytomegalovirus exposure and HLA in healthy donors. Using immunoSEQ multiplex PCR, the repertoire was profiled, and TCRdb retains in-frame clones only, with some absent. The sample contains 120,000 or so clones, around 80% of which appear only once. The sample consisted of PBMCs. The receptors come from a man aged 50-59 years in good health and CMV-seronegative. Each CDR3 is given with its conserved first and last residue. Each record gives: D gene, V gene, J gene, clone size, CDR3 protein, CDR3 DNA. A D gene is named only where the DNA matches it firmly. Part of the rows lack a size; the others show once, few, many or a class for expanded clones.

D: .; V: TRBV9; J: TRBJ1-3; size: few; CDR3: CASSGQVHSGNTIYF; DNA: TGTGCCAGCAGCGGACAGGTACACTCTGGAAACACCATATATTTT
D: TRBD1; V: TRBV14; J: TRBJ2-7; size: .; CDR3: CASSQVIHFRDRKYEQYF; DNA: TGTGCCAGCAGCCAAGTAATTCATTTCAGGGACAGGAAATACGAGCAGTACTTC
D: .; V: TRBV6-5; J: TRBJ1-6; size: .; CDR3: CASSGTSGSPLHF; DNA: TGTGCCAGCAGTGGTACCAGCGGTTCACCCCTCCACTTT
D: .; V: TRBV5-1; J: TRBJ2-7; size: .; CDR3: CASSLTRYEQYF; DNA: TGCGCCAGCAGCTTGACTCGCTACGAGCAGTACTTC
D: TRBD1; V: TRBV29-1; J: TRBJ2-7; size: .; CDR3: CSVPGQGAEQYF; DNA: TGCAGCGTTCCGGGACAGGGTGCCGAGCAGTACTTC
D: TRBD1; V: TRBV18; J: TRBJ1-1; size: .; CDR3: CASSPRTRQGDSTEAFF; DNA: TGTGCCAGCTCACCTAGAACACGACAGGGAGATTCAACTGAAGCTTTCTTT
D: .; V: TRBV7-9; J: TRBJ1-2; size: .; CDR3: CASSSGQNYGYTF; DNA: TGTGCCAGCAGCTCCGGACAGAACTATGGCTACACCTTC
D: .; V: TRBV28; J: TRBJ1-5; size: .; CDR3: CASSLGATGSNQPQHF; DNA: TGTGCCAGCAGTTTGGGGGCCACAGGGAGCAATCAGCCCCAGCATTTT
D: .; V: TRBV27; J: TRBJ1-3; size: .; CDR3: CASSLGGETGNTIYF; DNA: TGTGCCAGCAGTTTAGGAGGGGAAACTGGAAACACCATATATTTT
D: .; V: TRBV28; J: TRBJ2-7; size: .; CDR3: CASSLWGALSYEQYF; DNA: TGTGCCAGCAGTTTATGGGGGGCACTCTCCTACGAGCAGTACTTC
D: .; V: TRBV7-7; J: TRBJ2-3; size: .; CDR3: CASSPVVGTDTQYF; DNA: TGTGCCAGCAGTCCAGTTGTCGGGACAGATACGCAGTATTTT
D: .; V: TRBV18; J: TRBJ1-1; size: few; CDR3: CASSPLDRNTEAFF; DNA: TGTGCCAGCTCACCACTGGACAGGAACACTGAAGCTTTCTTT
D: .; V: TRBV5-4; J: TRBJ2-5; size: once; CDR3: CASSLEVGQTQETQYF; DNA: TGTGCCAGCAGCTTGGAAGTAGGACAGACCCAAGAGACCCAGTACTTC
D: .; V: TRBV21-1; J: TRBJ2-7; size: .; CDR3: CASSKGGKCSYEQYF; DNA: TGTGCCAGCAGCAAAGGGGGCAAATGCTCCTACGAGCAGTACTTC
D: .; V: TRBV5-1; J: TRBJ1-2; size: .; CDR3: CASSLEGRDYGYTF; DNA: TGCGCCAGCAGCTTGGAGGGCAGGGACTATGGCTACACCTTC
D: TRBD1; V: TRBV9; J: TRBJ2-2; size: .; CDR3: CASRVGIRQGNTGELFF; DNA: TGTGCCAGCCGCGTTGGGATTAGACAGGGGAACACCGGGGAGCTGTTTTTT
D: .; V: TRBV14; J: TRBJ2-1; size: .; CDR3: CASSQENYVNEQFF; DNA: TGTGCCAGCAGCCAAGAAAACTATGTAAATGAGCAGTTCTTC
D: .; V: TRBV27; J: TRBJ1-4; size: .; CDR3: CASSNQQTTNEKLFF; DNA: TGTGCCAGCAGTAACCAACAGACAACTAATGAAAAACTGTTTTTT
D: TRBD2; V: TRBV6-7; J: TRBJ2-7; size: .; CDR3: CASSPVGSGTGYEQYF; DNA: TGTGCCAGCAGCCCCGTCGGGAGCGGGACGGGTTACGAGCAGTACTTC
D: TRBD2; V: TRBV7-7; J: TRBJ2-1; size: .; CDR3: CASSLGLAGYNEQFF; DNA: TGTGCTAGCAGCTTAGGGCTAGCGGGTTACAATGAGCAGTTCTTC
D: .; V: TRBV5-1; J: TRBJ2-5; size: .; CDR3: CASSRGLEETQYF; DNA: TGCGCCAGCAGCAGGGGACTGGAAGAGACCCAGTACTTC
D: .; V: TRBV11-3; J: TRBJ2-7; size: once; CDR3: CASSHSGRDSTFSEQYF; DNA: TGTGCCAGCAGTCATTCAGGCAGGGACTCAACTTTTTCCGAGCAGTACTTC
D: .; V: TRBV7-2; J: TRBJ1-1; size: .; CDR3: CASSLNRVETEAFF; DNA: TGTGCCAGCAGCTTAAATCGGGTGGAGACTGAAGCTTTCTTT
D: .; V: TRBV28; J: TRBJ1-5; size: .; CDR3: CASTVGVRSKPQHF; DNA: TGTGCCAGCACTGTAGGGGTGCGAAGCAAGCCCCAGCATTTT
D: .; V: TRBV7-2; J: TRBJ2-2; size: few; CDR3: CASSYGRGGELFF; DNA: TGTGCCAGCAGCTACGGGCGGGGCGGGGAGCTGTTTTTT
D: TRBD1; V: TRBV7-9; J: TRBJ2-7; size: once; CDR3: CASSRTTGPYEQYF; DNA: TGTGCCAGCAGCCGAACGACAGGGCCATACGAGCAGTACTTC
D: TRBD2; V: TRBV5-6; J: TRBJ2-7; size: .; CDR3: CASSPGGAGGSYEQYF; DNA: TGTGCCAGCAGCCCTGGCGGAGCGGGAGGTTCCTACGAGCAGTACTTC
D: .; V: TRBV5-1; J: TRBJ2-6; size: .; CDR3: CASSLAPRMNSGANVLTF; DNA: TGCGCCAGCAGCTTGGCCCCTAGGATGAACTCTGGGGCCAACGTCCTGACTTTC
D: TRBD1; V: TRBV5-1; J: TRBJ1-1; size: .; CDR3: CASKRQGMNTEAFF; DNA: TGCGCCAGTAAGAGACAGGGTATGAACACTGAAGCTTTCTTT
D: TRBD1; V: TRBV11-2; J: TRBJ2-7; size: few; CDR3: CASSLDIWGQGRYEQYF; DNA: TGTGCCAGCAGCTTAGATATCTGGGGACAGGGACGCTACGAGCAGTACTTC
D: TRBD1; V: TRBV4-1; J: TRBJ2-3; size: few; CDR3: CASSLGQGNTDTQYF; DNA: TGCGCCAGCAGCCTGGGACAGGGAAACACAGATACGCAGTATTTT
D: .; V: TRBV5-6; J: TRBJ2-4; size: .; CDR3: CASSSLASPGAKNIQYF; DNA: TGTGCCAGCAGCTCGTTGGCTTCGCCAGGAGCCAAAAACATTCAGTACTTC
D: .; V: TRBV5-1; J: TRBJ2-5; size: once; CDR3: CASSYFGQYQETQYF; DNA: TGCGCCAGCAGCTACTTCGGACAGTACCAAGAGACCCAGTACTTC
D: .; V: TRBV5-4; J: TRBJ2-1; size: few; CDR3: CASTPSGINEQFF; DNA: TGTGCCAGCACCCCGTCAGGGATCAATGAGCAGTTCTTC
D: TRBD2; V: TRBV5-6; J: TRBJ2-5; size: .; CDR3: CASSLPGLAQETQYF; DNA: TGTGCCAGCAGCTTGCCGGGACTAGCTCAAGAGACCCAGTACTTC
D: .; V: TRBV15; J: TRBJ1-2; size: .; CDR3: CATSRDGVETSYTF; DNA: TGTGCCACCAGCAGAGATGGGGTCGAGACTAGCTACACCTTC
D: .; V: TRBV10-3; J: TRBJ2-5; size: few; CDR3: CAIMGTRGETQYF; DNA: TGTGCCATCATGGGAACCCGGGGGGAGACCCAGTACTTC
D: TRBD1; V: TRBV9; J: TRBJ1-1; size: .; CDR3: CASSDDREAEYGEAFF; DNA: TGTGCCAGCAGCGACGACAGGGAAGCGGAATATGGTGAAGCTTTCTTT
D: .; V: TRBV7-2; J: TRBJ1-3; size: .; CDR3: CASSLGLESGNTIYF; DNA: TGTGCCAGCAGCTTAGGATTAGAATCTGGAAACACCATATATTTT
D: .; V: TRBV5-1; J: TRBJ2-7; size: .; CDR3: CASSRRTGLEEQYF; DNA: TGCGCCAGCAGCCGACGAACAGGGCTGGAAGAGCAGTACTTC
D: .; V: TRBV11-2; J: TRBJ1-4; size: .; CDR3: CASSLVRTGELFF; DNA: TGTGCCAGCAGCTTAGTGAGAACCGGAGAACTGTTTTTT
D: .; V: TRBV7-2; J: TRBJ2-7; size: .; CDR3: CASSVRTSLTYEQYF; DNA: TGTGCCAGCAGCGTACGGACTTCCTTAACATACGAGCAGTACTTC
D: .; V: TRBV27; J: TRBJ1-1; size: .; CDR3: CASKVGAVNTEAFF; DNA: TGTGCCAGCAAGGTGGGGGCAGTGAACACTGAAGCTTTCTTT
D: .; V: TRBV7-2; J: TRBJ1-1; size: .; CDR3: CASSLTFSGAIMNTEAFF; DNA: TGTGCCAGCAGCTTAACGTTTTCAGGGGCGATAATGAACACTGAAGCTTTCTTT
D: TRBD1; V: TRBV5-1; J: TRBJ2-5; size: .; CDR3: CSSSSRQGRQETQYF; DNA: TGCTCCAGCAGCTCGAGACAGGGTCGACAAGAGACCCAGTACTTC